The source of this T cell receptor beta chain is a study of Ad26.COV2.S vaccination and SARS-CoV-2 variants (dated by TCRdb to the early 2020s). Context from the whole study: Vaccine-arm donors were drawn from COV1001, a multicentre, randomized, double-blind, placebo-controlled phase I-IIa trial of Ad26.COV2.S in healthy adults. Ad26.COV2.S was administered intramuscularly at 5 x 10^10 or 1 x 10^11 viral particles, either as a single shot or as two shots given 56 days apart. Sequencing of the TCRbeta repertoire served to evaluate the specificity and breadth of SARS-CoV-2-reactive T cell receptors following Ad26.COV2.S vaccination. A total of some 30 samples were included in the TCR-sequenced set, comprising around 19 Ad26.COV2.S vaccine recipients, 5 placebo recipients and 8 SARS-CoV-2 convalescent individuals. Participants in the trial were split at random into five groups of five each, receiving low-dose or high-dose Ad26.COV2.S once or twice, or else placebo on both occasions. Investigators did not know the trial group allocation while performing experiments and assessing outcomes. Summary of the overall study and its limitations: After vaccination, substantial breadth of spike-specific CD8+ and CD4+ T cell responses was reported. Comparing responses between vaccine doses or regimens was not something the study was powered to do. According to the authors, total T cell responses may have been underestimated by the TCR breadth and depth analyses. Spike-specific TCR breadth was higher in Ad26.COV2.S recipients than in placebo recipients (P = 0.0014). Comparable non-spike TCR breadth was observed between vaccine and placebo recipients, consistent with only spike being contained in the vaccine.

The immunoSEQ Assay was the method used to sequence TCRbeta CDR3 regions. After extraction, genomic DNA underwent amplification by bias-controlled multiplex PCR, followed by high-throughput sequencing. On the study's bioinformatics: Collapsing and filtering of sequences were performed to quantify the absolute abundance of each unique TCRbeta CDR3 region. T cell fraction was estimated by normalizing TCRbeta template counts to usable DNA, with usable DNA measured through amplification of reference genes found in all nucleated cells. Repertoire TCRs were annotated as SARS-CoV-2-specific when V gene, CDR3 amino acid sequence and J gene were exactly matched to a known reactive TCR set. The reference SARS-CoV-2 TCR set was derived from MIRA and filtered for enrichment in COVID-19-positive ImmuneCODE repertoires, a step that removed public or cross-reactive TCRs. Using the MIRA antigens, annotated TCRs were further analysed by specific ORF or by position within an ORF. Breadth was defined as annotated unique rearrangements over total unique productive rearrangements; depth was the summed frequency of those rearrangements. Two-sided Wilcoxon rank-sum tests were applied when comparing TCR breadth between groups. The clones in this table, taken by TCRdb from immuneACCESS, are in-frame only. Not every clone is retained; where verified, under half of the shortfall comes from an unresolved V gene, and the cause of the rest is unknown. D and trimming were read from the DNA, whereas the V and J calls and clone size are those reported in that table. Recorded for this sample are 300,000 to 350,000 clones; 90% of them occurred a single time. The ten largest clones capture 5.5% of the sample.

Inclusive of the bounding cysteine and phenylalanine, the CDR3 is 13 residues long. Of the read, only the CDR3 DNA is kept; its 39 bases are in frame from base 1. V loses 1 base of germline sequence and J loses 2 bases, and the interval between the two ends is 3 bases. CDR1 and CDR2, looked up from the germline V gene, are MNHNS and SASEGT. In light of the paper, this sample's treatment or condition label describes: about 20 received Ad26.COV2.S at low or high dose, single or two shots; about 5 received placebo; per-sample allocation not given. For vaccine and placebo recipients, the sequenced repertoires came from samples collected on day 63 after the first injection. Between 29 July and 7 August 2020, Cohort 1b enrolled about 27 adults aged 18-55 years at one site in Boston, USA. Ad26.COV2.S consisted of a replication-incompetent adenovirus type 26 vector by which a prefusion-stabilized SARS-CoV-2 spike protein from the original Wuhan strain was expressed.

As for this clone: There is no known antigen for this receptor. Qualities for individual bases were not recorded, and no much larger clone is one base off.

The TCR originated in a person between 18 and 59 years old who received the Ad26.COV2.S COVID-19 vaccine or a placebo. The sequence is built from TRBV6-1 and TRBJ1-3; the D gene cannot be resolved reliably. Sample: peripheral blood, taken in a trial of Ad26.COV2.S vaccine versus placebo. The sequence in DNA is TGTGCCAGCAGTGAAGAGGCTGGAAACACCATATATTTT. This gives the protein CASSEEAGNTIYF.